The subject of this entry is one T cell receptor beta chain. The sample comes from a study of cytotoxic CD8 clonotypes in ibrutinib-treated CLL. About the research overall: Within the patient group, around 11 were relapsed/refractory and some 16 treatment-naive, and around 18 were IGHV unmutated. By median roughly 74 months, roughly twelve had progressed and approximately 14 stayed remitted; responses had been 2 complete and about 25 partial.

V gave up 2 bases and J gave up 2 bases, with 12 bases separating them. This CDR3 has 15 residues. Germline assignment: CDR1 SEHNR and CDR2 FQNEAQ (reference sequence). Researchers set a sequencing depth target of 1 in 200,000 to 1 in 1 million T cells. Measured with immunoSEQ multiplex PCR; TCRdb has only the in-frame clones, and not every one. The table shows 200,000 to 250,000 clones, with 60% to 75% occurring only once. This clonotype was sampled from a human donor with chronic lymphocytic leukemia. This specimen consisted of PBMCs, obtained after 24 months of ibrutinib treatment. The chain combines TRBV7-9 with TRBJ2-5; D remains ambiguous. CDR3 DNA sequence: TGTGCCAGCAGCTTAATAGGGAACCCGCAAGAGACCCAGTACTTC. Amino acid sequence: CASSLIGNPQETQYF.